The next 4 T cell receptor beta chains were all read from a single sample in a study of shared clonotypes between healthy human individuals. Assay used: immunoSEQ multiplex PCR; TCRdb lists only in-frame clones, some missing. The sample consists of more than 2,000,000 clones, over 85% of them appearing once. Input material: naive CD4+ T cells from PBMCs. Indicated subset: CD45RA+ positively selected. The receptors here all came from a man aged 18 to 30 in good health. Some clones in this sample may be carry-over from other donors' samples.

CDR3 sequence: CASSGPTGRTIHEQYF. The CDR3 DNA sequence: TGCGCCAGCAGCGGCCCCACAGGGAGGACGATCCACGAGCAGTACTTC. The rearrangement links TRBV4-1 to TRBJ2-7, with D tentatively TRBD1 or TRBD2 (6 bases each). The V gene's germline CDR1 is MGHRA and CDR2 YSYEKL. V was shortened by 5 bases and J by 5 bases, with 22 bases between the two germline ends. The CDR3 is 16 residues long.

This clone was seen a single time. The chain's CDR3 is CAIGGRIRSYEQYF. The CDR3 DNA is TGTGCCATCGGGGGACGGATCCGCTCCTACGAGCAGTACTTC. The chain links TRBV28 to TRBJ2-7, with D perhaps matching TRBD2 (6 bases). Germline assignment: CDR1 MDHEN and CDR2 SYDVKM. Trimming pared 10 bases from V and 0 bases from J, leaving 16 bases between. The CDR3 extends over 14 amino acids.

The V gene is TRBV5-1, the J gene TRBJ1-1; D call uncertain. This CDR3 is built from 13 residues. The germline gives CDR1 SGHRS, CDR2 YFSETQ. With 3 bases removed from V and 7 bases from J, the gap between germline ends came to 13 bases. CDR3 bases: TGCGCCAGCAGCTGGCCTATTGGAGGTGAAGCTTTCTTT. Amino acid sequence: CASSWPIGGEAFF.

The J gene is TRBJ2-2, the V gene TRBV5-1; TRBD2 is a possible D gene (6 bases). Germline CDR1 SGHRS, CDR2 YFSETQ. This CDR3 spans 17 amino acids. V was clipped by 3 bases and J by 2 bases, with 17 bases between them. CDR3 loop: CASSSSAGHLNTGELFF. CDR3 DNA sequence: TGCGCCAGCAGCTCCTCAGCGGGCCACCTAAACACCGGGGAGCTGTTTTTT.